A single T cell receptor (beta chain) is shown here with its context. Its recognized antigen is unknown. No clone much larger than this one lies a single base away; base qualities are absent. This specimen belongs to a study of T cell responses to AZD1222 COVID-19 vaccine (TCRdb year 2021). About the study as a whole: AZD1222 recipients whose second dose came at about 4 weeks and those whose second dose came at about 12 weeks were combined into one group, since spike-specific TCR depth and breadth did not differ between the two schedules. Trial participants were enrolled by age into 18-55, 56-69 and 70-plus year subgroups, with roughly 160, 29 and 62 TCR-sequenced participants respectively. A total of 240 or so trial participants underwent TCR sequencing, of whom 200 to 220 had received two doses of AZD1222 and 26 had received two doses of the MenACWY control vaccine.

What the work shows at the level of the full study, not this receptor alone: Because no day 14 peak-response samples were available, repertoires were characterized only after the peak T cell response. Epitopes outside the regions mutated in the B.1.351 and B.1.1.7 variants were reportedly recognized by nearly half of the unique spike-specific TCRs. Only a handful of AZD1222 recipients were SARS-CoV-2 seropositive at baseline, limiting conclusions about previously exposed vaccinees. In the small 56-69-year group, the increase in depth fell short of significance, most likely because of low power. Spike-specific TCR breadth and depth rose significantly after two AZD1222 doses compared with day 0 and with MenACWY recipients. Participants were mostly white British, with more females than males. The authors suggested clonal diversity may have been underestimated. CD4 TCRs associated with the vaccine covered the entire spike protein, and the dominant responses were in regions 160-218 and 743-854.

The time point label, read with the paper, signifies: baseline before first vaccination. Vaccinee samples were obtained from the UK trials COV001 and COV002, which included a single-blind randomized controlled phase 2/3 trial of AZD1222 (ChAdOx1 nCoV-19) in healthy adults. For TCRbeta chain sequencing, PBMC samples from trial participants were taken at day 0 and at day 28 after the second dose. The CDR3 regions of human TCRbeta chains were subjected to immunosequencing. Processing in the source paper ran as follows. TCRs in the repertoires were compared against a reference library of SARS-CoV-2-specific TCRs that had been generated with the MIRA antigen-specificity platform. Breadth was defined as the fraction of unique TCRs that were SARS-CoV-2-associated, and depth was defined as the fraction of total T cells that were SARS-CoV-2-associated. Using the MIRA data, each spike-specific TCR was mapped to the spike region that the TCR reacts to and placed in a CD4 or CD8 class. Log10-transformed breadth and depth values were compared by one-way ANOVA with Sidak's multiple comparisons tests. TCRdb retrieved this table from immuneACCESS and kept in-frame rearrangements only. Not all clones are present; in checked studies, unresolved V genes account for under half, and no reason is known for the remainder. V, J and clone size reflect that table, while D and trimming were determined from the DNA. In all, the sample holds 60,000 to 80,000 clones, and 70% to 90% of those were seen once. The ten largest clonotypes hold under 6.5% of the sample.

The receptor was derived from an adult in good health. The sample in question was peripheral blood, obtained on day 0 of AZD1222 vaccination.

The DNA sequence is as follows: TGCGCCAGCAGCTTGGGAGAGGGAGCGACACCCCTCCACTTT. It encodes CASSLGEGATPLHF. The sequence joins TRBV5-1 to TRBJ1-6, with no confident D gene call. The germline V gene gives CDR1 as SGHRS and CDR2 as YFSETQ. Taken from cysteine to phenylalanine, the CDR3 has 14 residues. Only CDR3 DNA is held: 42 bases, read in frame from base 1. The germline ends are 12 bases apart after V is trimmed by 0 bases and J by 11 bases. The CDR3 plus the reference TRBV5-1 and TRBJ1-6 genes for the other parts give the full variable domain: KAGVTQTPRYLIKTRGQQVTLSCSPISGHRSVSWYQQTPGQGLQFLFEYFSETQRNKGNFPGRFSGRQFSNSRSEMNVSTLELGDSALYLCASSLGEGATPLHFGNGTRLTVT.